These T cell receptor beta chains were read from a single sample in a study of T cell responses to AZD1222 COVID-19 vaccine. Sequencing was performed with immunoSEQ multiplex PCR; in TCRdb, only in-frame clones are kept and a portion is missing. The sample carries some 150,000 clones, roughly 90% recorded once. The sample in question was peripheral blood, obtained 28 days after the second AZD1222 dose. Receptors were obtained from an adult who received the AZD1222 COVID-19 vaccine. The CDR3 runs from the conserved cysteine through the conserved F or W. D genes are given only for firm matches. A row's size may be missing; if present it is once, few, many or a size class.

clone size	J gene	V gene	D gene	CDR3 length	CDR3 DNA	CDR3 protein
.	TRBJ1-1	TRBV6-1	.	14	TGTGCCAGCAGTGAGGAGGGGATGAACACTGAAGCTTTCTTT	CASSEEGMNTEAFF
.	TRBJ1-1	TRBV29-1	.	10	TGCAGCGCCGAGGGGGTGAAAACTTTCTTT	CSAEGVKTFF
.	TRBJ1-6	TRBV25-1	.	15	TGTGCCAGCAGTGACCTGGGCCTCTATAATTCACCCCTCCACTTT	CASSDLGLYNSPLHF
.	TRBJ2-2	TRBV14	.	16	TGTGCCAGCAGCCAACTGTCCAGGGTAGGGACCGGGGAGCTGTTTTTT	CASSQLSRVGTGELFF
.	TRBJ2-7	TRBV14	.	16	TGTGCCAGCAGCCCCTCGGAGGGGTTTGGGTACTACGAGCAGTACTTC	CASSPSEGFGYYEQYF
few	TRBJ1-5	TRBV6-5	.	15	TGTGCCAGCAGTTACTCGACCGGCAACAATCAGCCCCAGCATTTT	CASSYSTGNNQPQHF
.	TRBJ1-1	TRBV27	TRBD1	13	TGTGCCAGCAGTCCTAGACAGGGCTTAGAAGCTTTCTTT	CASSPRQGLEAFF
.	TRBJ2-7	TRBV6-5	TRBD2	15	TGTGCCAGCAGACAACTAGCGGGGGTTTCCTACGAGCAGTACTTC	CASRQLAGVSYEQYF
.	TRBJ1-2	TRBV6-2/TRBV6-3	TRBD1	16	TGTGCCAGCACTTACAGAACCGGGACAGACAACTATGGCTACACCTTC	CASTYRTGTDNYGYTF
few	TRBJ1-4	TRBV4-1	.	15	TGCGCCAGCAGCCAATTCAGCGGGGCTAATGAAAAACTGTTTTTT	CASSQFSGANEKLFF
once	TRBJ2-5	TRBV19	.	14	TGTGCCAGTAGTCCAGACAGGGAGGGAGAGACCCAGTACTTC	CASSPDREGETQYF
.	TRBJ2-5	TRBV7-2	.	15	TGTGCCAGCAGCTTAGTTTCTGGAACCCAAGAGACCCAGTACTTC	CASSLVSGTQETQYF
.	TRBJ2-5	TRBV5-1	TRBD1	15	TGCGCCAGCAGCTTCACTCCGGGACAGGGAGAGACCCAGTACTTC	CASSFTPGQGETQYF
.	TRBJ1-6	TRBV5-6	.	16	TGTGCCAGCAGCCCCCGACAGATCTCCTATAATTCACCCCTCCACTTT	CASSPRQISYNSPLHF
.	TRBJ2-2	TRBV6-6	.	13	TGTGCCAGCAGCTGGGACTACACCGGGGAGCTGTTTTTT	CASSWDYTGELFF
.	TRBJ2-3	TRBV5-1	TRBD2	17	TGCGCCAGCAGCTCATCTGCCGGGGGGGAATATGTCGATACGCAGTATTTT	CASSSSAGGEYVDTQYF
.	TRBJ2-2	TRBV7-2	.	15	TGTGCCAGCAGCTTAACCCCAGGGGAGACCGGGGAGCTGTTTTTT	CASSLTPGETGELFF
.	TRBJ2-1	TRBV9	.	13	TGTGCCAGCAGCTTAAGTCCGGGAAATGAGCAGTTCTTC	CASSLSPGNEQFF
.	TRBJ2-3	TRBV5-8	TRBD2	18	TGTGCCAGCAGCCCGGGGGCAGGTAGCGGGGGGTTGACAGATACGCAGTATTTT	CASSPGAGSGGLTDTQYF
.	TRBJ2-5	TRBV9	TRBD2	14	TGTGCCAGCAGCGTAGGGACTAGCGGGGAGACCCAGTACTTC	CASSVGTSGETQYF
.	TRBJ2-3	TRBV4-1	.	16	TGCGCCAGCAGCCAAAATCCAACGGCAGACACAGATACGCAGTATTTT	CASSQNPTADTDTQYF
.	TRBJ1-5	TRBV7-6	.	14	TGTGCCAGCAGCTTCGGGGGGCGCAATCAGCCCCAGCATTTT	CASSFGGRNQPQHF
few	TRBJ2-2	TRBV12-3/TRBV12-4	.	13	TGTGCCAGCAAGGATGTGGGGCTCGGGGAGCTGTTTTTT	CASKDVGLGELFF
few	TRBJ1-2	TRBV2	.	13	TGTGCCAGCACCAGGGAAGCCCCTAGAGGCTACACCTTC	CASTREAPRGYTF
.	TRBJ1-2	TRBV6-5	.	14	TGTGCCAGCAGTTCCCAATCCCTTACCTATGGCTACACCTTC	CASSSQSLTYGYTF
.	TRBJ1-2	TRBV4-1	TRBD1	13	TGCGCCAGCAGCAATACAGGGGGCGACGGCTACACCTTC	CASSNTGGDGYTF
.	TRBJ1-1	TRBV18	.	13	TGTGCCAGCTCACCTGGACAAGACACTGAAGCTTTCTTT	CASSPGQDTEAFF
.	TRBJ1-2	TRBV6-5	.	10	TGTGCCACACTTAACTATGGCTACACCTTC	CATLNYGYTF
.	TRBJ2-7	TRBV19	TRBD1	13	TGTGCCAGTAGTATCAGGGGGCGGAACGAGCAGTACTTC	CASSIRGRNEQYF
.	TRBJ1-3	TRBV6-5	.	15	TGTGCCAGCAGTTACTCGCACAGTAATGGAAACACCATATATTTT	CASSYSHSNGNTIYF
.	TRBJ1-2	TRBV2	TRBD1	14	TGTGCCAGCAGCCCGGGACAGGGAGACTATGGCTACACCTTC	CASSPGQGDYGYTF
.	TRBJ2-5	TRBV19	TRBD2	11	TGTGCCACCCTCGGGGGGGAGACCCAGTACTTC	CATLGGETQYF
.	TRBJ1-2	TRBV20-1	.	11	TGCAGTGCTAAGCAGTTCTATGGCTACACCTTC	CSAKQFYGYTF
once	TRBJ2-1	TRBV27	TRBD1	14	TGTGCCAGCAGTAGGACACAGGGGGGCAATGAGCAGTTCTTC	CASSRTQGGNEQFF
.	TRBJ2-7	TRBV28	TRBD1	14	TGTGCCAGCACGGGGACAGGGGAGTCCTACGAGCAGTACTTC	CASTGTGESYEQYF
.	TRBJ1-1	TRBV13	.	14	TGTGCCAGCAGCTTTTGGGGCTTGAACACTGAAGCTTTCTTT	CASSFWGLNTEAFF
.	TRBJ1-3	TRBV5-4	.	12	TGTGCCAGCAGCTTGTTTGGAAACACCATATATTTT	CASSLFGNTIYF
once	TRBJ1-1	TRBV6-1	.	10	TGTGCCAGCAGTGAATATACTGCTTTCTTT	CASSEYTAFF
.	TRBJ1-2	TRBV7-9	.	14	TGTGCCAGCAGCTTACTCGGCGAGTTAGGTGGCTACACCTTC	CASSLLGELGGYTF
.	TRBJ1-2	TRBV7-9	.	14	TGTGCCAGCAGCTTAAATCGGAGCCCCTATGGCTACACCTTC	CASSLNRSPYGYTF
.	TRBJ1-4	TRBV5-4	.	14	TGTGCCAGCAGTAGAGGGGGAGACAATGAAAAACTGTTTTTT	CASSRGGDNEKLFF
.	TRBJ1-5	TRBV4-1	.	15	TGCGCCAGCAGCCAAGAGGGACGGAGCAATCAGCCCCAGCATTTT	CASSQEGRSNQPQHF
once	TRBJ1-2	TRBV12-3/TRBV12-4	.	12	TGTGCCAGCAGTTTCGCCGCGAGGGGCTACACCTTC	CASSFAARGYTF
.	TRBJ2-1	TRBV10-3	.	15	TGTGCCATCAGTGATAAGGGGGCAGGGGGGAATGAGCAGTTCTTC	CAISDKGAGGNEQFF
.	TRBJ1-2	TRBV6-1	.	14	TGTGCCAGCAGTGAAGGGTATAGGGACTATGGCTACACCTTC	CASSEGYRDYGYTF
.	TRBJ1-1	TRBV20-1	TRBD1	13	TGCAGTGCTAGTGAGGGACAGAGAACTGAAGCTTTCTTT	CSASEGQRTEAFF
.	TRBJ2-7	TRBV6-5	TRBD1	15	TGTGCCAGCACAGCGGAGACAGGGGGTTCCCACGAGCAGTACTTC	CASTAETGGSHEQYF
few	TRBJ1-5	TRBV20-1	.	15	TGCAGTGCTAGTGGGGCAGCCGATAGCAATCAGCCCCAGCATTTT	CSASGAADSNQPQHF
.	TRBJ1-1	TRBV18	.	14	TGTGCCAGCTCCGCCGGGACATTCAACACTGAAGCTTTCTTT	CASSAGTFNTEAFF
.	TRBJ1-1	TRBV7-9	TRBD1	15	TGTGCCAGCAGCTTCAGGACAGGGATGAACACTGAAGCTTTCTTT	CASSFRTGMNTEAFF
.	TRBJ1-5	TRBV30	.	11	TGTGCCTGTGACACTCCCCTGGTCCAGCATTTT	CACDTPLVQHF
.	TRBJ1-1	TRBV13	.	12	TGTGCCACCTCCCAGGGGAACACTGAAGCTTTCTTT	CATSQGNTEAFF
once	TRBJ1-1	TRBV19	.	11	TGTGCCAGTCGACATGGGGCTGAAGCTTTCTTT	CASRHGAEAFF
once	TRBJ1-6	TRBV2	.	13	TGTGCCAGCTCTGGGGGTAGGATTTCACCCCTCCACTTT	CASSGGRISPLHF
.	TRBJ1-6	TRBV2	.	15	TGTGCCAGCATAAGGGGGAGCTCCTATAATTCACCCCTCCACTTT	CASIRGSSYNSPLHF
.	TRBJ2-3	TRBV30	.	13	TGTGCCTGGAGCGTTCGGGGCGCAGATACGCAGTATTTT	CAWSVRGADTQYF
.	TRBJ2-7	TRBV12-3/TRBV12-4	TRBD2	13	TGTGCCAGCGGGGGGACTAGCCCCTACGAGCAGTACTTC	CASGGTSPYEQYF
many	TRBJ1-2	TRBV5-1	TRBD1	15	TGCGCCAGCAGCTTATCGGGACAGGGGGCATCTGGCTACACCTTC	CASSLSGQGASGYTF
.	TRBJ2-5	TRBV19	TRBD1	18	TGTGCCAGTAGTATATTACCCGGACAGGGGGCGCCGGAAGAGACCCAGTACTTC	CASSILPGQGAPEETQYF